Below are 26 T cell receptor beta chains sequenced from a single sample in a study of shared clonotypes between healthy human individuals. Only CD45RO-negative cells positively selected for CCR7 counted as naive CD8 cells, so terminally differentiated effector memory CD45RA+ cells were excluded. Libraries were prepared by immunoSEQ multiplex PCR; TCRdb keeps only in-frame clonotypes and omits some of them. The sample carries some 2 million clones, about 95% recorded once. Sequencing input: naive CD8+ T cells sorted from blood. These receptors came from a man between 18 and 35 years old in good health.

This chain connects TRBV2 to TRBJ2-3; D call uncertain. The CDR3 consists of 15 residues. Trimming took 3 bases from V and 0 from J, leaving 10 bases between them. The V gene's germline CDR1 is SNHLY and CDR2 FYNNEI. Written as DNA, the CDR3 is TGTGCCAGCAGTGAGTGGAAAACTAGCACAGATACGCAGTATTTT. Protein product: CASSEWKTSTDTQYF.

V is TRBV11-2 and J is TRBJ1-6, with D tentatively TRBD1 (5 bases). From germline, CDR1 is SGHAT and CDR2 FQNNGV. The CDR3 consists of 18 residues. Deletions cut 1 base from V and 1 base from J, with 14 bases between. CDR3 loop: CASSLGVGGGSYNSPLHF. CDR3 DNA sequence: TGTGCCAGCAGCTTAGGGGTCGGGGGGGGATCCTATAATTCACCCCTCCACTTT.

The rearrangement uses TRBV28 and TRBJ2-7; D is unclear. The V gene's germline CDR1 is MDHEN and CDR2 SYDVKM. V was pared by 5 bases and J by 2 bases, with 13 bases between. The CDR3 consists of 14 residues. The CDR3 spells CASSRPWKTYEQYF. In DNA, the CDR3 is TGTGCCAGCAGTCGGCCATGGAAGACCTACGAGCAGTACTTC.

The chain combines TRBV27 with TRBJ2-5; 10 positions agree with TRBD2. This CDR3 spans 15 amino acids. Germline values: CDR1 MNHEY, CDR2 SMNVEV (reference sequence). Germline trimming cut 2 bases from V and 3 bases from J; bases unmatched to any gene: 3. CDR3 in amino acids: CASSLGTSVEETQYF. DNA for the CDR3: TGTGCCAGCAGTTTAGGGACTAGCGTGGAAGAGACCCAGTACTTC.

The rearrangement links TRBV6-5 to TRBJ2-7, with D perhaps given as TRBD1 or TRBD2 (6 bases each). The V end lost 2 bases, the J end lost 4 bases, and 15 bases lay between the germline ends. The germline CDR1 and CDR2 sequences are MNHEY and SVGAGI. This CDR3 spans 15 amino acids. In DNA, the CDR3 is TGTGCCAGCAGTTACGGGGTAGGGGGAGGTTACGAGCAGTACTTC. Amino acids: CASSYGVGGGYEQYF.

This clone was recorded only once. The chain employs TRBV11-2 and TRBJ1-1; D gene ambiguous. Trimming took 5 bases from V and 0 from J, leaving 13 bases between them. Germline V gene sequence: CDR1 SGHAT, CDR2 FQNNGV. The CDR3 totals 15 residues. The chain's CDR3 is CASSQSPEMNTEAFF. As DNA, the CDR3 is TGTGCCAGCAGCCAAAGCCCAGAAATGAACACTGAAGCTTTCTTT.

The CDR3 protein is CASSLGDNYQETQYF. In nucleotides, the CDR3 is TGTGCCAGCAGCTTAGGGGACAACTACCAAGAGACCCAGTACTTC. The chain links TRBV7-9 to TRBJ2-5; possible D gene TRBD1, 6 bases. Deletions cut 1 base from V and 0 bases from J, with 9 bases between. Germline V CDR1 and CDR2: SEHNR, FQNEAQ (reference sequence). The CDR3 length is 15 residues. The full variable domain, rest sourced from reference TRBV7-9 and TRBJ2-5, is DTGVSQNPRHKITKRGQNVTFRCDPISEHNRLYWYRQTLGQGPEFLTYFQNEAQLEKSRLLSDRFSAERPKGSFSTLEIQRTEQGDSAMYLCASSLGDNYQETQYFGPGTRLLVL.

The rearrangement joins TRBV6-5 to TRBJ1-4; possibly TRBD1 for D (6 bases). In germline, CDR1 is MNHEY, CDR2 SVGAGI. The CDR3 loop spans 14 amino acids. V was cut by 2 bases and J by 7 bases, with 11 bases left in between. CDR3 nucleotides: TGTGCCAGCAGTTACCAGGGGAGGGGTGAAAAACTGTTTTTT. Encoded protein: CASSYQGRGEKLFF.

The chain carries TRBV13 and TRBJ2-7; D is unclear. CDR1 PRHDT and CDR2 FYEKMQ come from the germline V gene (reference sequence). Trimming pared 2 bases from V and 6 bases from J, leaving 8 bases between. The length of the CDR3 is 12 residues. The CDR3 DNA reads as TGTGCCAGCAGCTTACACCCAGGCGAGCAGTACTTC. Residues: CASSLHPGEQYF. The full variable domain, in which reference TRBV13 and TRBJ2-7 provide the parts outside the CDR3, is AAGVIQSPRHLIKEKRETATLKCYPIPRHDTVYWYQQGPGQDPQFLISFYEKMQSDKGSIPDRFSAQQFSDYHSELNMSSLELGDSALYFCASSLHPGEQYFGPGTRLTVT.

The chain links TRBV6-5 to TRBJ2-1, with a tentative D call TRBD2 (6 bases). This CDR3 spans 13 amino acids. Germline V CDR1 and CDR2: MNHEY, SVGAGI. Trimming pared 3 bases from V and 6 bases from J, leaving 9 bases between. The CDR3 DNA reads as TGTGCCAGCAGTTATGGGGGGTTCAATGAGCAGTTCTTC. Its translation is CASSYGGFNEQFF.

The V gene is TRBV6-5, the J gene TRBJ2-2, with D unresolved. Germline CDR1 MNHEY, CDR2 SVGAGI. This CDR3 comprises 12 residues. CDR3 protein: CVVGQDTGELFF. The CDR3 nucleotides are TGTGTTGTGGGCCAAGACACCGGGGAGCTGTTTTTT.

The chain combines TRBV7-2 with TRBJ2-5, with 7 bases aligning to TRBD1. The CDR3 extends over 12 amino acids. CDR1 is SGHTA and CDR2 is FQGNSA in the germline V gene. V gave up 6 bases and J gave up 8 bases; unmatched junction bases: 6. The DNA for the CDR3 is TGTGCCAGCAGACCCGACAGGGAAACCCAGTACTTC. Protein product: CASRPDRETQYF. Looking up the rest from reference TRBV7-2 and TRBJ2-5 gives the full variable domain: GAGVSQSPSNKVTEKGKDVELRCDPISGHTALYWYRQSLGQGLEFLIYFQGNSAPDKSGLPSDRFSAERTGGSVSTLTIQRTQQEDSAVYLCASRPDRETQYFGPGTRLLVL.

This chain joins TRBV9 and TRBJ2-1, with a tentative D call TRBD2 (6 bases). This CDR3 is built from 18 residues. Trimming removed 0 bases from V and 4 bases from J, with 20 bases in between. Germline-derived CDR1 and CDR2 are SGDLS and YYNGEE. CDR3 nucleotides: TGTGCCAGCAGCGTAGGGGATGGGGGGATTTCGAGGTACAATGAGCAGTTCTTC. Translated, it gives CASSVGDGGISRYNEQFF.

The chain combines TRBV4-3 with TRBJ2-2; D possibly uses TRBD1 or TRBD2 (6 bases each). CDR3 length: 17 residues. The germline V and J ends were trimmed by 0 bases and 7 bases, with 18 bases remaining between them. Looked up from germline, CDR1 is LGHNA and CDR2 is YSLEER. The CDR3 nucleotides read TGCGCCAGCAGCCAAGAATTAGGGGGGTCGAGGTTCGGGGAGCTGTTTTTT. It translates to CASSQELGGSRFGELFF.

Details on this clone: Other DNA sequences in the same sample also yield this CDR3. The chain carries TRBV5-4 and TRBJ1-1; D is ambiguous. Trimming left V 1 base short and J 0 bases short, with 4 bases between. CDR3 length equals 13 residues. The germline CDR1 and CDR2 sequences are SGHNT and YYREEE (reference sequence). CDR3 protein: CASSLTVNTEAFF. The CDR3 DNA reads as TGTGCCAGCAGCTTGACTGTGAACACTGAAGCTTTCTTT.

The chain combines TRBV4-1 with TRBJ2-1, with unresolved D. Trimming removed 0 bases at V and 3 bases at J, with 3 bases between. The germline V gene encodes CDR1 MGHRA and CDR2 YSYEKL. The CDR3 is 13 residues long. DNA of the CDR3: TGCGCCAGCAGCCAAGAGGTCTACAATGAGCAGTTCTTC. Protein product: CASSQEVYNEQFF.

The rearrangement uses TRBV27 and TRBJ2-5, with D hard to call. V gave up 0 bases and J gave up 5 bases, with 7 bases separating them. The germline CDR1 and CDR2 sequences are MNHEY and SMNVEV (reference sequence). This CDR3 has 13 amino acids. CDR3: CASSLSVWETQYF. In DNA, the CDR3 is TGTGCCAGCAGTTTATCGGTTTGGGAGACCCAGTACTTC.

This sequence joins TRBV10-2 and TRBJ1-3, with D possibly TRBD1 on 6 matching bases. Germline lookup yields CDR1 WSHSY and CDR2 SAAADI. Trimming shortened V by 6 bases and J by 1 base, and 16 bases separated the two germline ends. The CDR3 consists of 16 residues. In DNA, the CDR3 is TGCGCCAGCAGCAGTGGGACACCCCCGTCTGGAAACACCATATATTTT. Amino acid sequence: CASSSGTPPSGNTIYF.

CDR3: CATSRQATDPTYEQYF. For the CDR3, the DNA is TGTGCCACCAGCAGACAGGCAACAGATCCGACCTACGAGCAGTACTTC. The chain combines TRBV15 with TRBJ2-7; no clear D gene. Deletions cut 2 bases from V and 2 bases from J, with 16 bases between. The germline CDR1 and CDR2 sequences are LNHNV and YYDKDF (reference sequence). This CDR3 contains 16 residues.

V is TRBV7-9 and J is TRBJ2-5; 8 bases line up with TRBD1. V shed 2 bases, J shed 3 bases, and the junction held 2 bases outside the gene matches. From germline, CDR1 is SEHNR and CDR2 FQNEAQ (reference sequence). The CDR3 is 14 residues long. The CDR3 spells CASSLSDREETQYF. The CDR3 DNA is TGTGCCAGCAGCTTATCGGACAGGGAAGAGACCCAGTACTTC.

A remark on this clone: This same CDR3 is encoded by further DNA sequences in the sample. The chain links TRBV5-1 to TRBJ2-7; 9 positions agree with TRBD1. The germline CDR1 and CDR2 sequences are SGHRS and YFSETQ. Losses at the gene ends were 2 bases for V and 1 base for J; bases not matched to a gene: 1. This CDR3 has 14 amino acids. The DNA of the CDR3 is TGCGCCAGCAGCTTTGGACAGGGGTCCTACGAGCAGTACTTC. Protein sequence: CASSFGQGSYEQYF.

The chain uses TRBV7-9 and TRBJ2-5; D uncertain. Germline-derived CDR1 and CDR2 are SEHNR and FQNEAQ (reference sequence). V was shortened by 1 base and J by 4 bases, with 10 bases between the two germline ends. The length of the CDR3 is 14 residues. The DNA for the CDR3 is TGTGCCAGCAGCTTAGTAGTCGACGGAGAGACCCAGTACTTC. Translating it yields CASSLVVDGETQYF.

The rearrangement joins TRBV6-6 to TRBJ2-3, with 7 bases aligning to TRBD2. Germline CDR1 and CDR2: MNHNY and SVGAGI (reference sequence). V shed 0 bases, J shed 5 bases, and the junction held 8 bases outside the gene matches. The CDR3 totals 16 residues. For the CDR3, the DNA is TGTGCCAGCAGTTACTCAGACGGGGGAGGGAGAGATACGCAGTATTTT. Translating it yields CASSYSDGGGRDTQYF.

V gene TRBV27 combines with J gene TRBJ2-7, with 7 bases fitting TRBD2. The ends lost 3 bases at V and 7 bases at J; junction bases unmatched: 6. Germline V lookup: CDR1 MNHEY, CDR2 SMNVEV (reference sequence). The CDR3 consists of 13 residues. The CDR3, as DNA: TGTGCCAGCAGTTTTTCGGGACTACGGGAGCAGTACTTC. Amino acid sequence: CASSFSGLREQYF.

The gene calls are TRBV7-2 and TRBJ2-3; no definite D call. The CDR3 is 13 amino acids. Germline V gene data show CDR1 as SGHTA and CDR2 as FQGNSA. Deletions cut 5 bases from V and 5 bases from J, with 11 bases between. The CDR3 DNA reads TGTGCCAGCAGCAATCCCCCGGAAGATACGCAGTATTTT. Amino acids: CASSNPPEDTQYF. Full variable domain (outside the CDR3, taken from reference TRBV7-2 and TRBJ2-3): GAGVSQSPSNKVTEKGKDVELRCDPISGHTALYWYRQSLGQGLEFLIYFQGNSAPDKSGLPSDRFSAERTGGSVSTLTIQRTQQEDSAVYLCASSNPPEDTQYFGPGTRLTVL.

As regards this clone: A read error may account for a junction end that differs from germline. The V and J genes are TRBV7-2 and TRBJ1-1; possible D gene TRBD1, 6 bases. This CDR3 has 12 residues. CDR1 is SGHTA and CDR2 is FQGNSA in the germline V gene. DNA of the CDR3: TGTGCCAGCAGCCCCGGGGGGGCTGAGGCTTTCTTT. Protein product: CASSPGGAEAFF.